These 27 T cell receptor beta chains were sequenced from one sample in a study of T cell responses to AZD1222 COVID-19 vaccine. The table came from immunoSEQ multiplex PCR; TCRdb's copy has only in-frame clones and leaves some out. This table has 99,000 or so clones, 93% appearing once. The specimen comprised peripheral blood, sampled on day 0 of AZD1222 vaccination. The receptors were gathered from an adult in good health.

Details on this clone: Other DNA sequences within the sample encode an identical CDR3. The rearrangement uses TRBV11-2 and TRBJ2-5; unclear D gene. CDR3 length equals 13 residues. CDR1 and CDR2 (germline): SGHAT, FQNNGV. V shed 0 bases and J shed 4 bases, with 6 bases lying between them. CDR3 sequence: CASSLDRSETQYF. In nucleotides, the CDR3 is TGTGCCAGCAGCTTAGACAGGTCAGAGACCCAGTACTTC.

J is TRBJ1-3 and V is TRBV19, with D possibly matching TRBD1 (6 bases). Looked up from germline, CDR1 is LNHDA and CDR2 is SQIVND (reference sequence). V was shortened by 10 bases and J by 4 bases, with 17 bases between the two germline ends. The CDR3 is 14 amino acids. The CDR3: CAISPTGTGNTIYF. Here the CDR3 DNA reads TGTGCCATTTCCCCCACAGGGACAGGAAACACCATATATTTT.

This chain joins TRBV28 and TRBJ2-7, with TRBD2 matching 10 bases. The CDR3 covers 14 residues. CDR1 MDHEN and CDR2 SYDVKM come from the germline V gene. V was clipped by 4 bases and J by 3 bases; unmatched bases: 3. The CDR3 nucleotides read TGTGCCAGCAGTTCTTTAGCGGGAGGCTACGAGCAGTACTTC. Residues: CASSSLAGGYEQYF.

The V gene is TRBV5-1, the J gene TRBJ1-5; 7 bases line up with TRBD1. Trimming at V came to 5 bases and at J to 9 bases, leaving 14 bases not matched to a gene. Germline CDR1 and CDR2: SGHRS and YFSETQ. The CDR3 length is 15 residues. CDR3 loop: CASSLEGAGQTPQHF. CDR3 DNA: TGCGCCAGCAGTCTAGAGGGGGCGGGCCAGACGCCCCAGCATTTT.

The V gene is TRBV19, the J gene TRBJ1-5; D not certain. The CDR3 is 15 residues long. Trimming removed 0 bases at V and 5 bases at J, with 11 bases between. From germline, CDR1 is LNHDA and CDR2 SQIVND (reference sequence). The CDR3 bases are TGTGCCAGTAGTATAGATCGGGCACCTTATCAGCCCCAGCATTTT. Encoded protein: CASSIDRAPYQPQHF.

The rearrangement uses TRBV27 and TRBJ1-5; TRBD1 might be the D (6 bases). This CDR3 spans 16 amino acids. V lost 1 base to trimming and J lost 1 base, with 11 bases between them. Germline loops: CDR1 MNHEY, CDR2 SMNVEV (reference sequence). The CDR3 nucleotides are TGTGCCAGCAGTTTATGGGGGCCGACGAGCAATCAGCCCCAGCATTTT. Protein: CASSLWGPTSNQPQHF.

This chain uses TRBV19 with TRBJ1-2, with D tentatively TRBD1 (5 bases). The CDR3 covers 15 residues. The V end was cut by 7 bases, the J end by 5 bases, with 20 bases between. Looked up from germline, CDR1 is LNHDA and CDR2 is SQIVND (reference sequence). DNA for the CDR3: TGTGCCAGTACCCCCGAGGGAGGGGTAGGTTATGGCTACACCTTC. This gives the protein CASTPEGGVGYGYTF.

The V and J genes are TRBV5-1 and TRBJ2-3; 8 nucleotides agree with TRBD1. Germline loops: CDR1 SGHRS, CDR2 YFSETQ. CDR3 length equals 17 residues. Trimming at V came to 2 bases and at J to 5 bases, leaving 13 bases not matched to a gene. CDR3 amino acids: CASSFGQGSGFGDTQYF. Written as DNA, the CDR3 is TGCGCCAGCAGCTTTGGACAGGGAAGCGGGTTTGGAGATACGCAGTATTTT.

The chain uses TRBV12-3 or TRBV12-4 and TRBJ1-2, with 7 bases aligning to TRBD1. The CDR3 has 13 amino acids. The J segment lost 5 bases and the V segment lost 7 bases, leaving 7 bases of the junction unmatched. In DNA, the CDR3 is TGTGCCAGCAACCCGGGACAGCCATATGGCTACACCTTC. Amino acid sequence: CASNPGQPYGYTF.

The chain recombines TRBV2 with TRBJ1-1; D gene ambiguous. This CDR3 contains 14 residues. Germline values: CDR1 SNHLY, CDR2 FYNNEI. Trimming left V 5 bases short and J 0 bases short, with 10 bases between. CDR3 nucleotide sequence: TGTGCCAGCAGTCCTGGGGTTATGAACACTGAAGCTTTCTTT. Translating it yields CASSPGVMNTEAFF. Combining the CDR3 with reference TRBV2 and TRBJ1-1 gives the whole variable domain EPEVTQTPSHQVTQMGQEVILRCVPISNHLYFYWYRQILGQKVEFLVSFYNNEISEKSEIFDDQFSVERPDGSNFTLKIRSTKLEDSAMYFCASSPGVMNTEAFFGQGTRLTVV.

This chain joins TRBV5-4 and TRBJ2-5; D may be TRBD1 (6 bases). Trimming left V 4 bases short and J 5 bases short, with 12 bases between. The CDR3 loop spans 13 amino acids. Germline V gene sequence: CDR1 SGHNT, CDR2 YYREEE (reference sequence). CDR3 coding DNA: TGTGCCAGCAGCATCAGGGGCAGGGAGACCCAGTACTTC. It codes for CASSIRGRETQYF.

V and J are TRBV6-2 or TRBV6-3 and TRBJ2-5, with 7 bases lining up with TRBD1. The germline gives CDR1 MNHEY, CDR2 SVGEGT. There are 13 residues in the CDR3. The junction had 6 bases not matched to a gene; V was cut back by 5 bases and J by 6 bases. CDR3: CASSRQGVKTQYF. DNA of the CDR3: TGTGCCAGCAGTAGACAGGGTGTGAAGACCCAGTACTTC.

This clone was seen a handful of times. V is TRBV2 and J is TRBJ2-7; TRBD1 agrees at 7 bases. Germline V gene data show CDR1 as SNHLY and CDR2 as FYNNEI. The CDR3 has 14 residues. Trimming took 1 base from V and 3 from J; bases not matched to a gene: 3. DNA of the CDR3: TGTGCCAGCAGTGAAGGGCAGGGGGACTACGAGCAGTACTTC. This encodes CASSEGQGDYEQYF.

The J gene is TRBJ1-4, the V gene TRBV14, with D possibly TRBD1 on 6 matching bases. The germline CDR1 and CDR2 sequences are SGHDN and FVKESK. The CDR3 length is 15 residues. Trimming cost V 4 bases and J 7 bases, with 16 bases left between them. This CDR3 reads CASSLNDRRSEKLFF. The CDR3 coding sequence is TGTGCCAGCAGCCTAAACGACAGGCGGAGTGAAAAACTGTTTTTT.

V usage is TRBV2 and J usage is TRBJ1-6; D uncertain. V was pared by 6 bases and J by 14 bases, with 20 bases between. The CDR3 length is 14 residues. Germline values: CDR1 SNHLY, CDR2 FYNNEI. CDR3: CASRPGGGVRALHF. The DNA of the CDR3 is TGTGCCAGCAGACCGGGCGGCGGGGTCCGGGCCCTCCACTTT.

The chain recombines TRBV3-1 (or the pseudogene TRBV3-2) with TRBJ1-3; tentative D call: TRBD1 (5 bases). The CDR3 is 15 amino acids. V dropped 3 bases and J dropped 0 bases, with 9 bases sitting between them. Looked up from germline, CDR1 is LGHDT and CDR2 is YNNKEL (reference sequence). CDR3 sequence reads: CASSQQGYSGNTIYF. In DNA form, the CDR3 reads TGTGCCAGCAGCCAGCAGGGCTACTCTGGAAACACCATATATTTT.

This chain joins TRBV6-5 and TRBJ2-1, with no clear D. CDR1 is MNHEY, CDR2 SVGAGI, per germline. With 8 bases removed from V and 3 bases from J, the gap between germline ends came to 8 bases. The CDR3 totals 12 residues. The chain's CDR3 is CASRHLYNEQFF. In DNA form, the CDR3 reads TGTGCCAGCCGACACCTCTACAATGAGCAGTTCTTC.

The chain couples TRBV5-1 to TRBJ2-1; TRBD2 aligns across 7 bases. The CDR3 runs to 15 residues. V shed 2 bases and J 5 bases; nucleotides not matched to a gene: 7. In germline, CDR1 is SGHRS, CDR2 YFSETQ. CDR3 sequence reads: CASSLGGRGDNEQFF. In nucleotides, the CDR3 is TGCGCCAGCAGCTTAGGCGGGAGAGGCGACAATGAGCAGTTCTTC.

The chain links TRBV10-3 to TRBJ1-2; 7 nucleotides line up with TRBD1. V gave up 6 bases and J gave up 2 bases; unmatched junction bases: 0. CDR1 is ENHRY, CDR2 SYGVKD, per germline. The CDR3 contains 12 residues. CDR3 sequence reads: CAIRTGNYGYTF. CDR3 nucleotide sequence: TGTGCCATCAGGACAGGGAACTATGGCTACACCTTC.

This clone was observed a single time. The V gene is TRBV7-9, the J gene TRBJ2-3; the D is unclear. The V gene lost 1 base and the J gene lost 5 bases, with 7 bases spanning the gap. Looked up from germline, CDR1 is SEHNR and CDR2 is FQNEAQ (reference sequence). The CDR3 has 13 amino acids. CDR3 DNA: TGTGCCAGCAGCTTAGTAGCTCTAGATACGCAGTATTTT. It codes for CASSLVALDTQYF.

Details on this clone: Its ends do not fully match the called genes, so a read error is possible. This chain connects TRBV30 to TRBJ2-7; possibly TRBD1 or TRBD2 for D (5 bases each). Germline V gene data show CDR1 as GTSNPN and CDR2 as SVGIG (reference sequence). CDR3 length: 12 residues. The CDR3 protein is CAWSPGRYVQYF. The CDR3 nucleotides read TGTGCCTGGAGTCCGGGGCGGTACGTGCAGTACTTC.

This chain uses TRBV3-1 (or the pseudogene TRBV3-2) with TRBJ1-2; D call uncertain. Trimming took off 0 bases at V and 4 bases at J, with 15 bases between the two ends. CDR1 and CDR2 (germline): LGHDT, YNNKEL (reference sequence). This CDR3 is built from 16 residues. The CDR3 bases are TGTGCCAGCAGCCAAGAGTTTCGGGGATCCGGCTATGGCTACACCTTC. Protein: CASSQEFRGSGYGYTF.

The chain uses TRBV11-3 and TRBJ2-3; D is ambiguous. The CDR3 has 12 residues. Trimming stripped 2 bases from V and 2 bases from J, with 2 bases between. Germline V CDR1 and CDR2: SGHNT, YENEEA. CDR3 protein: CASSLHTDTQYF. The CDR3 DNA sequence: TGTGCCAGCAGCTTACACACAGATACGCAGTATTTT.

The chain carries TRBV29-1 and TRBJ1-4; 8 nucleotides align to TRBD1. Losses at the gene ends were 3 bases for V and 7 bases for J; bases not matched to a gene: 7. The CDR3 spans 14 residues. Germline CDR1 and CDR2: SQVTM and ANQGSEA. The CDR3 sequence is CSVEETGAFEKLFF. The CDR3 nucleotides read TGCAGCGTTGAGGAGACAGGGGCCTTTGAAAAACTGTTTTTT.

The rearrangement joins TRBV12-5 to TRBJ1-5, with no clear D. The CDR3 sequence is 15 residues long. CDR1 is LGHNT, CDR2 FRNRAP, per germline. The germline V and J ends were trimmed by 1 base and 2 bases, with 9 bases remaining between them. The CDR3 nucleotides read TGTGCTAGTGGTTTGGGCGGGAGGGGCAATCAGCCCCAGCATTTT. Translating it yields CASGLGGRGNQPQHF.

J is TRBJ1-1 and V is TRBV6-5; perhaps TRBD1 as D (6 bases). Germline V lookup: CDR1 MNHEY, CDR2 SVGAGI. The CDR3 consists of 12 residues. The ends were cut back, 6 bases at V and 7 bases at J, with 12 bases in the middle. CDR3 DNA sequence: TGTGCCAGCAGCGGACAGTCAGATGAAGCTTTCTTT. This codes for CASSGQSDEAFF.

This chain connects TRBV18 to TRBJ2-1, with D perhaps TRBD1 or TRBD2 (5 bases each). Germline V gene lookup returns CDR1 KGHSH and CDR2 LQKENI. This CDR3 contains 15 residues. The V gene lost 6 bases and the J gene lost 6 bases, with 18 bases spanning the gap. CDR3 in DNA: TGTGCCAGCTCTCCCGGGACGCTACACTCCAATGAGCAGTTCTTC. This translates into CASSPGTLHSNEQFF.